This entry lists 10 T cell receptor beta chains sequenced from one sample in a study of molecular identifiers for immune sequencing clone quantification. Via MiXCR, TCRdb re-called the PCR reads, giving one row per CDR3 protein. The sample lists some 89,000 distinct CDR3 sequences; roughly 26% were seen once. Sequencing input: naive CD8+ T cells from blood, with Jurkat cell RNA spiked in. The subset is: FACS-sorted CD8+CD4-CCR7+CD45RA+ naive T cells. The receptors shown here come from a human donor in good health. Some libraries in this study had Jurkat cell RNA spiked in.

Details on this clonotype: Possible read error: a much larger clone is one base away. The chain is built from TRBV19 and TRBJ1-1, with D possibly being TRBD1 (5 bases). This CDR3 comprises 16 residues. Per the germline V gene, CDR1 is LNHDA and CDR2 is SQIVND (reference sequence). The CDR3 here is CASRIDSWQGNTEAFF. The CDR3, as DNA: TGTGCCAGTCGTATAGATTCGTGGCAGGGAAACACTGAAGCTTTCTTT. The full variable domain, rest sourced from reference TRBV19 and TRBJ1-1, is DGGITQSPKYLFRKEGQNVTLSCEQNLNHDAMYWYRQDPGQGLRLIYYSQIVNDFQKGDIAEGYSVSREKKESFPLTVTSAQKNPTAFYLCASRIDSWQGNTEAFFGQGTRLTVV.

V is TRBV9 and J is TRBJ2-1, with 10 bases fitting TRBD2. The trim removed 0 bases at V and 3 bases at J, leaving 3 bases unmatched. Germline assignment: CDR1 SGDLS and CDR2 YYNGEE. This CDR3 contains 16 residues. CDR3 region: CASSVASGSLYNEQFF. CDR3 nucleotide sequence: TGTGCCAGCAGCGTAGCTAGCGGGAGTCTCTACAATGAGCAGTTCTTC.

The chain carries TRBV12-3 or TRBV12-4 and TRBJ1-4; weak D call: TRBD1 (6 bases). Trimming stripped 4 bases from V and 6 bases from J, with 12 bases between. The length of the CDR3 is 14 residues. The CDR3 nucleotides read TGTGCCAGCAGTTACGAGAGGGGGTATGAAAAACTGTTTTTT. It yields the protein CASSYERGYEKLFF.

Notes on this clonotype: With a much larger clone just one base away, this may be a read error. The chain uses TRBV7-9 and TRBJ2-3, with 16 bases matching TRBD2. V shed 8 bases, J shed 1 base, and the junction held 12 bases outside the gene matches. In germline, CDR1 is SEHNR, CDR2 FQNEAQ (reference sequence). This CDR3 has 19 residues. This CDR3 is CASGSPGTSGRAGTDTQYF. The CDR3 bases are TGTGCCAGCGGCTCCCCCGGGACTAGCGGGAGGGCCGGCACAGATACGCAGTATTTT.

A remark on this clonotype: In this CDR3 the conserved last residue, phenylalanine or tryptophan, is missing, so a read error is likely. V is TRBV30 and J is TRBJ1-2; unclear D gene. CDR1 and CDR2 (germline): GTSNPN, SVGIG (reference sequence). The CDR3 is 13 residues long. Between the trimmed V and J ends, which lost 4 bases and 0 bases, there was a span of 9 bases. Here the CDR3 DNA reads TGTGCCTGGAAAACAGATACTAACTATGGCTACACCTCC. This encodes CAWKTDTNYGYTS.

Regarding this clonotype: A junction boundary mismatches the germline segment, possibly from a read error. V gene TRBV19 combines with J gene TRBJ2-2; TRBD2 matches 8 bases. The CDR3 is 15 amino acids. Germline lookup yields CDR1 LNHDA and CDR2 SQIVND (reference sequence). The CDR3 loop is CASSIVSGATEELFF. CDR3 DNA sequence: TGTGCCAGTAGTATAGTTAGCGGGGCGACCGAGGAGCTGTTTTTT.

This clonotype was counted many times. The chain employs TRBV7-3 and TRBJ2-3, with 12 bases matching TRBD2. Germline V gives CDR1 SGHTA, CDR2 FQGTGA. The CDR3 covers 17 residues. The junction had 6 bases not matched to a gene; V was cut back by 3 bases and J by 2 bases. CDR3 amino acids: CASSLLAGGPDTDTQYF. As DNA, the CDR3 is TGTGCCAGCAGCTTGCTAGCGGGAGGGCCGGACACAGATACGCAGTATTTT.

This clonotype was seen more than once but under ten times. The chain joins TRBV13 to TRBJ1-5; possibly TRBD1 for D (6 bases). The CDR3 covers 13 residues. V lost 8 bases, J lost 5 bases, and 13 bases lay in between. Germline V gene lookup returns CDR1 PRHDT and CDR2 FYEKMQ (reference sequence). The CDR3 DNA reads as TGTGCCAGCGGCGAGGGGGGGCATCAGCCCCAGCATTTT. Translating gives CASGEGGHQPQHF.

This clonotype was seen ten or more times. CDR3 loop: CASSGTGTGAYGYTF. In DNA, the CDR3 is TGTGCCAGCAGTGGAACCGGGACAGGGGCCTATGGCTACACCTTC. The rearrangement uses TRBV2 and TRBJ1-2, with TRBD1 matching 10 bases. J was trimmed by 4 bases and V by 4 bases; bases with no gene match: 6. CDR1 and CDR2 from the germline V gene are SNHLY and FYNNEI. The length of the CDR3 is 15 residues. Full variable domain (remainder filled in from reference TRBV2 and TRBJ1-2): EPEVTQTPSHQVTQMGQEVILRCVPISNHLYFYWYRQILGQKVEFLVSFYNNEISEKSEIFDDQFSVERPDGSNFTLKIRSTKLEDSAMYFCASSGTGTGAYGYTFGSGTRLTVV.

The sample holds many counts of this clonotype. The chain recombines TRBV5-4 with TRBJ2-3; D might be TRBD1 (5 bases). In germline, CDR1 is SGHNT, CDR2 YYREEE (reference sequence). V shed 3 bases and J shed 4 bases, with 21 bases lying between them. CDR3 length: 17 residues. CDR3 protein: CASSSPFRDPLPDTQYF. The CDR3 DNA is TGTGCCAGCAGCTCCCCCTTCAGGGATCCCCTCCCAGATACGCAGTATTTT.